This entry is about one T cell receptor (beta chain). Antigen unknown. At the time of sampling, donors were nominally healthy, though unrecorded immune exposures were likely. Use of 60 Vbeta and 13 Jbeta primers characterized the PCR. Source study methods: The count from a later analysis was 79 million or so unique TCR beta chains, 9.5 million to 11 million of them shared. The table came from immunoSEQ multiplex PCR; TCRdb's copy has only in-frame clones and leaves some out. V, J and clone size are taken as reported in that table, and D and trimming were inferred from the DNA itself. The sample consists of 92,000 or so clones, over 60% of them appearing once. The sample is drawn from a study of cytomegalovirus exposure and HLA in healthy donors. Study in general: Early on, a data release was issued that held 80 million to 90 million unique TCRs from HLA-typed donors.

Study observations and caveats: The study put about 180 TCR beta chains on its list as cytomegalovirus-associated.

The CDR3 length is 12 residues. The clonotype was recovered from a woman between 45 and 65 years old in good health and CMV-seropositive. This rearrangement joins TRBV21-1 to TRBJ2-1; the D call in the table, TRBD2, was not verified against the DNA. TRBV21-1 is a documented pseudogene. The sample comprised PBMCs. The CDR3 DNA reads TGTGCCAGCAATGAGGGATACAATGAGCAGTTCTTC. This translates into CASNEGYNEQFF.